This TCR beta chain was sequenced in a study of response to subunit inactivated influenza vaccine. TCRdb reanalysed the RT-PCR reads using MiXCR and keeps one entry per CDR3 protein. Seen here are roughly 650,000 distinct CDR3 sequences, around 13% observed once, and the top ten hold 7.5% to 8%. V lost 5 bases and J 6 bases, leaving 17 bases between the germline ends. This CDR3 is built from 14 residues. Germline V gene sequence: CDR1 SEHNR, CDR2 FQNEAQ (reference sequence). Sequencing was performed on PBMCs from blood, taken around 15 days before vaccination. The clonotype was recovered from a man between 50 and 59 years old who received an inactivated influenza vaccine. The chain uses TRBV7-9 and TRBJ2-7, with D maybe TRBD2 (5 bases). The CDR3 loop is CASSPMGVRREQYF. Written as DNA, the CDR3 is TGTGCCAGCAGCCCCATGGGAGTTCGGCGCGAGCAGTACTTC.